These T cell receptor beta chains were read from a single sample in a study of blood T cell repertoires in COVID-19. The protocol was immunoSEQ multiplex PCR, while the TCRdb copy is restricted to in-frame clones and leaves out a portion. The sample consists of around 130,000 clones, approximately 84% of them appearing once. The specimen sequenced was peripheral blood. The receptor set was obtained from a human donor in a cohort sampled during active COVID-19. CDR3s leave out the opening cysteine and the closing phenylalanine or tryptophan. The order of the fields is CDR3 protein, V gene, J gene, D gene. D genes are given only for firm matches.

CDR3aa: ASGTGGFGDTEAF; v_gene: TRBV9; j_gene: TRBJ1-1; d_gene: TRBD1
CDR3aa: ASSYTGNTEAF; v_gene: TRBV7-9; j_gene: TRBJ1-1; d_gene: NA
CDR3aa: ASSQGGGNTGELF; v_gene: TRBV3-1/TRBV3-2; j_gene: TRBJ2-2; d_gene: TRBD2
CDR3aa: ASSQGPTRNTEAF; v_gene: TRBV4-1; j_gene: TRBJ1-1; d_gene: NA
CDR3aa: SAFNRDAQY; v_gene: TRBV20-1; j_gene: TRBJ2-7; d_gene: NA
CDR3aa: ASSPGGPGEQF; v_gene: TRBV6-5; j_gene: TRBJ2-1; d_gene: TRBD2
CDR3aa: ASSLVAGSTDTQY; v_gene: TRBV5-1; j_gene: TRBJ2-3; d_gene: NA
CDR3aa: ASSQQGGTWGYT; v_gene: TRBV19; j_gene: TRBJ1-2; d_gene: NA
CDR3aa: ASRAGTGVDEQF; v_gene: TRBV6-6; j_gene: TRBJ2-1; d_gene: TRBD1
CDR3aa: ANRDRVFAEAF; v_gene: TRBV2; j_gene: TRBJ1-1; d_gene: TRBD1
CDR3aa: ASGRTGTAKETQY; v_gene: TRBV12-5; j_gene: TRBJ2-5; d_gene: TRBD1
CDR3aa: ASSALRDSSNQPQH; v_gene: TRBV2; j_gene: TRBJ1-5; d_gene: TRBD1
CDR3aa: ASSLKGGAQTEAF; v_gene: TRBV5-1; j_gene: TRBJ1-1; d_gene: NA
CDR3aa: ASSPRAGNTGELF; v_gene: TRBV18; j_gene: TRBJ2-2; d_gene: NA
CDR3aa: ASSLYWAGARGEQF; v_gene: TRBV5-4; j_gene: TRBJ2-1; d_gene: NA
CDR3aa: ASSYSTVRNEAF; v_gene: TRBV6-5; j_gene: TRBJ1-1; d_gene: NA
CDR3aa: ASSQVLGLAGPADTQY; v_gene: TRBV4-1; j_gene: TRBJ2-3; d_gene: TRBD2
CDR3aa: ASSLGGGLAEWETQY; v_gene: TRBV5-4; j_gene: TRBJ2-5; d_gene: TRBD2
CDR3aa: ASSLAGGRDSYNEQF; v_gene: TRBV5-1; j_gene: TRBJ2-1; d_gene: NA
CDR3aa: SVKEGPTWTYEQY; v_gene: TRBV29-1; j_gene: TRBJ2-7; d_gene: NA
CDR3aa: ASSLDNSYGAF; v_gene: TRBV6-5; j_gene: TRBJ1-1; d_gene: NA
CDR3aa: ASSRSSGGGPYNEQF; v_gene: TRBV5-1; j_gene: TRBJ2-1; d_gene: TRBD2
CDR3aa: ASSRQYNGELF; v_gene: TRBV6-5; j_gene: TRBJ2-2; d_gene: NA
CDR3aa: ATQDSSLSYGYT; v_gene: TRBV6-5; j_gene: TRBJ1-2; d_gene: NA
CDR3aa: ASSWGTSGGDTQY; v_gene: TRBV5-1; j_gene: TRBJ2-3; d_gene: TRBD2
CDR3aa: ASSAGQGGGYT; v_gene: TRBV2; j_gene: TRBJ1-2; d_gene: TRBD1
CDR3aa: ASSPRQGLDGNTIY; v_gene: TRBV18; j_gene: TRBJ1-3; d_gene: NA
CDR3aa: AWRPKTGNTGELF; v_gene: TRBV30; j_gene: TRBJ2-2; d_gene: NA